Here is one T cell receptor (beta chain) with its context. The antigen is not known. This specimen comes from a study of identifying expanded T cells in peripheral blood. Broader study findings: Differentially abundant clones: around 1.2 between replicates, around 16 at approximately 13 days, roughly 18 at four. Across healthy donors, higher total template counts meant significantly greater roughly 2-week count variance.

During the collection period, no donor immune events like infections were recorded. Produced via immunoSEQ multiplex PCR; TCRdb's table is partial and in-frame only. The table has about 85,000 clones, 88% seen once. Looked up from germline, CDR1 is LGHNA and CDR2 is YSLEER. This CDR3 is built from 13 residues. The trim removed 4 bases at V and 6 bases at J, leaving 6 bases unmatched. The receptor's source is a person aged 18 to 75 in good health. Specimen: blood. This rearrangement joins TRBV4-3 to TRBJ2-7; 7 bases fit TRBD1. CDR3 sequence: CASSLTQGREQYF. CDR3 bases: TGCGCCAGCAGCCTCACACAGGGGCGCGAGCAGTACTTC.